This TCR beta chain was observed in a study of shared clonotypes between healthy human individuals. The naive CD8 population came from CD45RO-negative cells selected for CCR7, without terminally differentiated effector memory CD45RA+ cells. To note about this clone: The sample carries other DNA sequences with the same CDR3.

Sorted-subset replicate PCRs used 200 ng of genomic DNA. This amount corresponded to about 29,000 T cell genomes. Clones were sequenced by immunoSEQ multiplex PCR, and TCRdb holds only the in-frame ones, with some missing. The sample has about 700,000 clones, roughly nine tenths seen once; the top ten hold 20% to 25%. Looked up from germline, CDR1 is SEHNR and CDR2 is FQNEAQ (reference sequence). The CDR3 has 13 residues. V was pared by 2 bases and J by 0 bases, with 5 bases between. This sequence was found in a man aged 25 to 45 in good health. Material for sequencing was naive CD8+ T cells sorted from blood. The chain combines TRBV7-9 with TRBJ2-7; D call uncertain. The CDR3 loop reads CASSLRDSYEQYF. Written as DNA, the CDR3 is TGTGCCAGCAGCTTAAGGGACTCCTACGAGCAGTACTTC.